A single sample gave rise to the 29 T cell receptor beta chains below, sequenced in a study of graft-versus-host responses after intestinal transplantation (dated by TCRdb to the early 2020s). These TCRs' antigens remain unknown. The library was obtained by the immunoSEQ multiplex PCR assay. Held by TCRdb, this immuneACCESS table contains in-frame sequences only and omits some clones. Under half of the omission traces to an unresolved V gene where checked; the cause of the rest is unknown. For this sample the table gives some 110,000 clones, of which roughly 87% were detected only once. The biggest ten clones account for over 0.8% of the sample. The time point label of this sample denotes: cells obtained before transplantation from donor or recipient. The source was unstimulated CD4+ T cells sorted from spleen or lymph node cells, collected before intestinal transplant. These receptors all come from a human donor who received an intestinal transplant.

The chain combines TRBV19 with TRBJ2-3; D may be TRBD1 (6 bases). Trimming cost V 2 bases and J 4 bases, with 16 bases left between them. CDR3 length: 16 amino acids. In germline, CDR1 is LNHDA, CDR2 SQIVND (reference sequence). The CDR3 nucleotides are TGTGCCAGTAGTATAAAAACAGGGACCGCAGCAGATACGCAGTATTTT. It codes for CASSIKTGTAADTQYF.

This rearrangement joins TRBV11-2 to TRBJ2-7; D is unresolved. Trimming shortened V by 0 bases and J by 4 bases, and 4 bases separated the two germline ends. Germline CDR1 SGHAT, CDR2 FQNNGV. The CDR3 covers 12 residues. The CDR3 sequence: CASSLDIYEQYF. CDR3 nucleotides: TGTGCCAGCAGCTTAGATATTTACGAGCAGTACTTC.

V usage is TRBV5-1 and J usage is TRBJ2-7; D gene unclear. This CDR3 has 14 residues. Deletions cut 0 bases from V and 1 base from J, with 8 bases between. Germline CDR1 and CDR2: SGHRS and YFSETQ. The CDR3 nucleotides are TGCGCCAGCAGCTTGGTTCTGGGTTCCTACGAGCAGTACTTC. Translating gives CASSLVLGSYEQYF.

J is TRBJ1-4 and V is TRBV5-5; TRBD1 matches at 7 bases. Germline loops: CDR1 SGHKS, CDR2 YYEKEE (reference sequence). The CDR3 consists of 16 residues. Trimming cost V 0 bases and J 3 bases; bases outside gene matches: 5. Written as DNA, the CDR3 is TGTGCCAGCAGCTTGGGGCAGGGGGTATCTAATGAAAAACTGTTTTTT. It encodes CASSLGQGVSNEKLFF.

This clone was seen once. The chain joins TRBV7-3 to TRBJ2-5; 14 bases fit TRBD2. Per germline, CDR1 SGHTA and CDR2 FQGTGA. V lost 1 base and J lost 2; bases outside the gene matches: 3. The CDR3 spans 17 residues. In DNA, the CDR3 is TGTGCCAGCAGCTTAAAGCGACTAGCGGGGGGGCAAGAGACCCAGTACTTC. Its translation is CASSLKRLAGGQETQYF.

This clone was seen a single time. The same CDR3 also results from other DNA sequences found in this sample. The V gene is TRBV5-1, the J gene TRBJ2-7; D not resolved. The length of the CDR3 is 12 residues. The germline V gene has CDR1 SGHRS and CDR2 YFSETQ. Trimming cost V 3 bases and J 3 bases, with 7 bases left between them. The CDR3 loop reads CASSSTVYEQYF. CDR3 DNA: TGCGCCAGCAGCTCGACGGTCTACGAGCAGTACTTC.

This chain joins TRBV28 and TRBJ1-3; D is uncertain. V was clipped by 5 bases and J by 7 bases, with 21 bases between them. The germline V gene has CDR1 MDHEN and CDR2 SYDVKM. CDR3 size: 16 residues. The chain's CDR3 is CASSPRSVFLENTIYF. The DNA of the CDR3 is TGTGCCAGCAGTCCGCGATCTGTGTTTCTGGAGAACACCATATATTTT. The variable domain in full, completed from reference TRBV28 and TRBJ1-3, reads DVKVTQSSRYLVKRTGEKVFLECVQDMDHENMFWYRQDPGLGLRLIYFSYDVKMKEKGDIPEGYSVSREKKERFSLILESASTNQTSMYLCASSPRSVFLENTIYFGEGSWLTVV.

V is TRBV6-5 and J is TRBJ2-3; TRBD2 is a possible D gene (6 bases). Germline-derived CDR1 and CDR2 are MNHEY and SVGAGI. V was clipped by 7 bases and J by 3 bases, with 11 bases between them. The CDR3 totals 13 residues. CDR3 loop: CASTPGDTDTQYF. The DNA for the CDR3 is TGTGCCAGCACACCGGGAGATACAGATACGCAGTATTTT.

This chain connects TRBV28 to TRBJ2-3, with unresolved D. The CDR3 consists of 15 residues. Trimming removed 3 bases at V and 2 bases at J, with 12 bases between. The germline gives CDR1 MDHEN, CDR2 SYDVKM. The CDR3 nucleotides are TGTGCCAGCAGTTTCTTCAGGATTTTCACAGATACGCAGTATTTT. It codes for CASSFFRIFTDTQYF. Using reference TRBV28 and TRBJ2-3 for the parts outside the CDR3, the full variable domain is DVKVTQSSRYLVKRTGEKVFLECVQDMDHENMFWYRQDPGLGLRLIYFSYDVKMKEKGDIPEGYSVSREKKERFSLILESASTNQTSMYLCASSFFRIFTDTQYFGPGTRLTVL.

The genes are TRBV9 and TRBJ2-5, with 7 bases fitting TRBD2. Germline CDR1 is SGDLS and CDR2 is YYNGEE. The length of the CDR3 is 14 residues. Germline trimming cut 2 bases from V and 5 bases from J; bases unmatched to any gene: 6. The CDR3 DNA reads TGTGCCAGCAGCGTGAGGGGCGGGAGTGAGACCCAGTACTTC. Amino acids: CASSVRGGSETQYF.

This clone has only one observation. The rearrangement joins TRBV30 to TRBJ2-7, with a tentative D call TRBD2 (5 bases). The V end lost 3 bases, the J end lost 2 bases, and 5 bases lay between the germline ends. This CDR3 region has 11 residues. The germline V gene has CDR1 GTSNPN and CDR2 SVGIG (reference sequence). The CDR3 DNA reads TGTGCCTGGAGCGGGACCTACGAGCAGTACTTC. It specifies CAWSGTYEQYF.

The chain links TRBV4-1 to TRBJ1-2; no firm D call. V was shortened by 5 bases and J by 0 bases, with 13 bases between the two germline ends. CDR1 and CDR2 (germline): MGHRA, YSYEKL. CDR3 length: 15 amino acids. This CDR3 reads CASSFAGRTNYGYTF. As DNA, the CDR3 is TGCGCCAGCAGCTTCGCGGGCAGAACTAACTATGGCTACACCTTC.

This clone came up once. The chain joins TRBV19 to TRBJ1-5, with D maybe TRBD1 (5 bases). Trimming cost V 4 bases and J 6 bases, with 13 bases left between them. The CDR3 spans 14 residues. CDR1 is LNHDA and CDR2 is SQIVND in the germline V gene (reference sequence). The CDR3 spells CASSKPGTGQPQHF. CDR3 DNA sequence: TGTGCCAGTAGTAAGCCAGGGACCGGTCAGCCCCAGCATTTT.

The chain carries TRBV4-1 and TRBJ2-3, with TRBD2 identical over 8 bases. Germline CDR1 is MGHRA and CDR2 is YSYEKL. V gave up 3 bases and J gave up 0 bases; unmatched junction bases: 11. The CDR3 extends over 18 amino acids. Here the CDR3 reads CASSQDPRGGGSTDTQYF. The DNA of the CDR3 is TGCGCCAGCAGCCAGGATCCCAGGGGCGGGGGGAGCACAGATACGCAGTATTTT.

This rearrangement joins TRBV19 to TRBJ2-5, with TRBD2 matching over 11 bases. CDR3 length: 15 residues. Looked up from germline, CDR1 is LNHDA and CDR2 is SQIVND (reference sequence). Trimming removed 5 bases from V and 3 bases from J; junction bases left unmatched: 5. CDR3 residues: CASSSLSGGEETQYF. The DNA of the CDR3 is TGTGCCAGTAGTTCCCTTAGCGGGGGGGAAGAGACCCAGTACTTC.

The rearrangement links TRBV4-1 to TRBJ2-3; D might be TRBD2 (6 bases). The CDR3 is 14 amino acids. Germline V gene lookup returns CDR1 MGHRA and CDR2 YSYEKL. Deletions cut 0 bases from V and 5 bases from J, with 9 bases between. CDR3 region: CASSQDRRGDTQYF. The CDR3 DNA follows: TGCGCCAGCAGCCAAGATCGGCGGGGAGATACGCAGTATTTT.

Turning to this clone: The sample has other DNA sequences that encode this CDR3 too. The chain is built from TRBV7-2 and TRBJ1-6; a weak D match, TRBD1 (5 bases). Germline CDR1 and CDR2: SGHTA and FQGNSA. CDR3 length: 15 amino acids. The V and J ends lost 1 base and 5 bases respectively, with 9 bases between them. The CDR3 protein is CASSLDGGNNSPLHF. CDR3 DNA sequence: TGTGCCAGCAGCTTAGATGGGGGTAATAATTCACCCCTCCACTTT.

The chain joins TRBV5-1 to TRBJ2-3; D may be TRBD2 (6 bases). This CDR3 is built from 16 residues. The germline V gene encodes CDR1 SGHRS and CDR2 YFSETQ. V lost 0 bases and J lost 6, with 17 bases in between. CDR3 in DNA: TGCGCCAGCAGCTTGGCTTGGTCTAGCGCGGTGGATACGCAGTATTTT. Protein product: CASSLAWSSAVDTQYF. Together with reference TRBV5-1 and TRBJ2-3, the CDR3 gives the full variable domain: KAGVTQTPRYLIKTRGQQVTLSCSPISGHRSVSWYQQTPGQGLQFLFEYFSETQRNKGNFPGRFSGRQFSNSRSEMNVSTLELGDSALYLCASSLAWSSAVDTQYFGPGTRLTVL.

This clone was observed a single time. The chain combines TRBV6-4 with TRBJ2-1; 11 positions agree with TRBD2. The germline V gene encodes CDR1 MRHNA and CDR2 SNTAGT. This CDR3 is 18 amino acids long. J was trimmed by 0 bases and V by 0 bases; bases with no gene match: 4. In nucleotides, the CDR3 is TGTGCCAGCAGTGACTCCCAGGGACTAGCGGACTCCTACAATGAGCAGTTCTTC. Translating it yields CASSDSQGLADSYNEQFF.

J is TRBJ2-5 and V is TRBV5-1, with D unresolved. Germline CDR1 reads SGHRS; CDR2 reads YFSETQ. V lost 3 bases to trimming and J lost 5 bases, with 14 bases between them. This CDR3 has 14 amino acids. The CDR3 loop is CASSSAGAGETQYF. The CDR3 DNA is TGCGCCAGCAGCTCCGCCGGTGCCGGGGAGACCCAGTACTTC.

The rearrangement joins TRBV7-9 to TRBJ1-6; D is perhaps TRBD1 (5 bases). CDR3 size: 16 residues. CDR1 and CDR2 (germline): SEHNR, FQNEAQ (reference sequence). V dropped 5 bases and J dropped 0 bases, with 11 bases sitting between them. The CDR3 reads CASSPTGGSYNSPLHF. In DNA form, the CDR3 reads TGTGCCAGCAGCCCCACAGGAGGCTCCTATAATTCACCCCTCCACTTT.

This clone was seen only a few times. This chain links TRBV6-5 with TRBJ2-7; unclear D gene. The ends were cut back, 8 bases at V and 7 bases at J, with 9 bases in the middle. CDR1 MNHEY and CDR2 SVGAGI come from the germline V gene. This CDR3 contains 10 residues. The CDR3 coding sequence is TGTGCCAGCGGGAACTGGGAGCAGTACTTC. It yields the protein CASGNWEQYF.

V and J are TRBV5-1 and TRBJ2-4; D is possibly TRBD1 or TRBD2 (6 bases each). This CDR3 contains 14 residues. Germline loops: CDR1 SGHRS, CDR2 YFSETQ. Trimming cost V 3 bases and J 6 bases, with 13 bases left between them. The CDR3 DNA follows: TGCGCCAGCAGCTCGGAGGGACAAATAAACATTCAGTACTTC. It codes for CASSSEGQINIQYF.

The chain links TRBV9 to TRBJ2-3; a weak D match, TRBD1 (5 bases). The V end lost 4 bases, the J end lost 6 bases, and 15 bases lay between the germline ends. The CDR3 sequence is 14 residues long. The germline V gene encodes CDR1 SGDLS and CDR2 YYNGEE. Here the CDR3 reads CASSSPRAKDTQYF. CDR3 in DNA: TGTGCCAGCAGCTCTCCCAGGGCAAAGGATACGCAGTATTTT.

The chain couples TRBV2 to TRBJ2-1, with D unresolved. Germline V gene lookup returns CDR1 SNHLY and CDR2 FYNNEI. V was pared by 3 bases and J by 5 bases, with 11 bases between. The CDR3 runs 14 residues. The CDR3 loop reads CASSETRAHNEQFF. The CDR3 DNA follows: TGTGCCAGCAGTGAGACCAGAGCCCACAATGAGCAGTTCTTC. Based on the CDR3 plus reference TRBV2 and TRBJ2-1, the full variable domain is EPEVTQTPSHQVTQMGQEVILRCVPISNHLYFYWYRQILGQKVEFLVSFYNNEISEKSEIFDDQFSVERPDGSNFTLKIRSTKLEDSAMYFCASSETRAHNEQFFGPGTRLTVL.

The DNA of the CDR3 is TGTGCCAGCAGCCAAACGATGGGCGGGCCCTATAATTCACCCCTCCACTTT. Translated: CASSQTMGGPYNSPLHF. The genes are TRBV7-9 and TRBJ1-6, with D unresolved. Deletions cut 5 bases from V and 2 bases from J, with 16 bases between. Germline lookup yields CDR1 SEHNR and CDR2 FQNEAQ (reference sequence). The CDR3 consists of 17 residues.

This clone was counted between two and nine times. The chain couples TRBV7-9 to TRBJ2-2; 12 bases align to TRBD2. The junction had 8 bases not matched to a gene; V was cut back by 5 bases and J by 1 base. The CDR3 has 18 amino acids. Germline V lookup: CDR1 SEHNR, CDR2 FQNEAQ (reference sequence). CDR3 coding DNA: TGTGCCAGCAGCGGTCGGACTAGCGGGGCCGTGAACACCGGGGAGCTGTTTTTT. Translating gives CASSGRTSGAVNTGELFF.

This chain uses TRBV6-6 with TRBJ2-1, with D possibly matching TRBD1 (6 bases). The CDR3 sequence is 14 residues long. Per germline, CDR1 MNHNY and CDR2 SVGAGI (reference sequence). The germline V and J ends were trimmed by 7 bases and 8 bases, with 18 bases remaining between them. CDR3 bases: TGTGCCAGCACCCACTACAGGGACGGCGATGAGCAGTTCTTC. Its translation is CASTHYRDGDEQFF.

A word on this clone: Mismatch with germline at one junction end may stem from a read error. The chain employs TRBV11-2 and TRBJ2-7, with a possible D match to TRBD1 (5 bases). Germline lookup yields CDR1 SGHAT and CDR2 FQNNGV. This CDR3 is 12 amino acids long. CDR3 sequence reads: CASSSDQGLVAF. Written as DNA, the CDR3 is TGTGCCAGCAGCTCAGATCAGGGTTTAGTGGCTTTC. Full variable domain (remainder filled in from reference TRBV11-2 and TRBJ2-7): EAGVAQSPRYKIIEKRQSVAFWCNPISGHATLYWYQQILGQGPKLLIQFQNNGVVDDSQLPKDRFSAERLKGVDSTLKIQPAKLEDSAVYLCASSSDQGLVAFGPGTRLTVT.